This record looks at one TCR beta chain sequence and its context. These data come from a study of shared clonotypes between healthy human individuals. Sequencing used immunoSEQ multiplex PCR; TCRdb keeps in-frame clones, though not all of them. The table lists some 2,400,000 clones, 90% to 96% of them singletons, with approximately 0.13% in the top ten. The CDR3 has 12 residues. Trimming stripped 2 bases from V and 10 bases from J, with 8 bases between. Germline CDR1 and CDR2: MNHNS and SASEGT. Input material: naive CD4+ T cells sorted from blood. Specified subset: CD45RA+ positively selected. V usage is TRBV6-1 and J usage is TRBJ1-4, with D unclear. The receptor's source is a man between 18 and 35 years old in good health. The CDR3 bases are TGTGCCAGCAGTGAAATAGGGAGAAAACTGTTTTTT. Its protein is CASSEIGRKLFF.